What follows is one TCR beta chain and its context. Original data processing: Reference gene primer amplification gave nucleated cell count estimates. Method: immunoSEQ multiplex PCR; TCRdb's copy keeps in-frame clones and lacks some. Clone size and V and J calls were adopted from that table, with D and trimming inferred from the DNA. The table shows about 140,000 clones, with approximately 85% occurring only once. Trimming removed 0 bases at V and 2 bases at J, with 8 bases between. From germline, CDR1 is SGHNT and CDR2 YYREEE (reference sequence). The CDR3 loop spans 14 amino acids. The data were obtained in a study of blood T cell repertoires in COVID-19. Study-level background: Samples of COVID-19 (acute and convalescent) were obtained from the United States, Italy and Spain. Sources were T cells, B-cell-depleted T cells, or PBMCs; the material itself was cDNA or gDNA.

Sequencing used peripheral blood. The chain has TRBV5-4 and TRBJ2-5; D may be TRBD2 (5 bases). This TCR came from a man aged 50 to 59 with acute or convalescent COVID-19. The CDR3 sequence is CASSLATKQETQYF. The CDR3 DNA follows: TGTGCCAGCAGCTTGGCGACTAAACAAGAGACCCAGTACTTC.